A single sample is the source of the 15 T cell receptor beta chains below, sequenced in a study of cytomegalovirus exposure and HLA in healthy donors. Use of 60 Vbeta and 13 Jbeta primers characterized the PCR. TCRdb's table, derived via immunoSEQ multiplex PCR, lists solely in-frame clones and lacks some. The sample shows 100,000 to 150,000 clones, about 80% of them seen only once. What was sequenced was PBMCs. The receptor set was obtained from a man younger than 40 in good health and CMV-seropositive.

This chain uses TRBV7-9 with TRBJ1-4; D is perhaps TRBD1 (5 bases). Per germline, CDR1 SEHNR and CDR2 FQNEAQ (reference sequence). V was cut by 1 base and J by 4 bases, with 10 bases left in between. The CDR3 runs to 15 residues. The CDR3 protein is CASSLDGGGNEKLFF. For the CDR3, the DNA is TGTGCCAGCAGCTTAGACGGCGGGGGTAATGAAAAACTGTTTTTT.

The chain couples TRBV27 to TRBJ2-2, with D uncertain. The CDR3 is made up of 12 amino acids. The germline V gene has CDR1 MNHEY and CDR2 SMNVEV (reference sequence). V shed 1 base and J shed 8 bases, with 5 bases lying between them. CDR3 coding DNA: TGTGCCAGCAGTTTATTCCAGGGGGAGCTGTTTTTT. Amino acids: CASSLFQGELFF.

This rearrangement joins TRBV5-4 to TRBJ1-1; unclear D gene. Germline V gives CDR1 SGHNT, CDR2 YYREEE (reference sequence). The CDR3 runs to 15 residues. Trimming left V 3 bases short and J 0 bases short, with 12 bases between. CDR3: CASSSNRRLNTEAFF. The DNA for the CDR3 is TGTGCCAGCAGCTCCAATCGGAGACTGAACACTGAAGCTTTCTTT.

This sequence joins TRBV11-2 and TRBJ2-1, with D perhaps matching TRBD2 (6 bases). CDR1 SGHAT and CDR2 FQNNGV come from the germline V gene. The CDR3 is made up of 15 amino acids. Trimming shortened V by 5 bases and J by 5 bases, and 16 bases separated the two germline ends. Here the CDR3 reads CASSPAAGTHNEQFF. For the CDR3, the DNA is TGTGCCAGCAGCCCCGCGGCGGGAACCCACAATGAGCAGTTCTTC.

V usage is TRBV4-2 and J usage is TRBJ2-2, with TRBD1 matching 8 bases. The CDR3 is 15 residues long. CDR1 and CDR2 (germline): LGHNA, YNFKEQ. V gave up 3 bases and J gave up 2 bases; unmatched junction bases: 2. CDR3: CASSQGQANTGELFF. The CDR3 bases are TGTGCCAGCAGCCAGGGACAGGCTAACACCGGGGAGCTGTTTTTT.

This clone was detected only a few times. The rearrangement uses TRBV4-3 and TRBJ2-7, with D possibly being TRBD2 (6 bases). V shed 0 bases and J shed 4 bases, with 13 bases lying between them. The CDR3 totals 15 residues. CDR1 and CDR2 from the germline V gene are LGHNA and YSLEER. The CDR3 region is CASSQEGDSEYEQYF. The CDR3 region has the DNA TGCGCCAGCAGCCAAGAGGGGGACTCCGAATACGAGCAGTACTTC.

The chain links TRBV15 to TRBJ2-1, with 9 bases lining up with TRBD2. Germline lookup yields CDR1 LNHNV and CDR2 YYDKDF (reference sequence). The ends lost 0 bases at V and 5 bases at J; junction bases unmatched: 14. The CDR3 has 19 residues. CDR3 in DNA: TGTGCCACCAGCAGAGATTCTATATTTTGGGCTAGCGGGAACAATGAGCAGTTCTTC. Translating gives CATSRDSIFWASGNNEQFF.

The CDR3 protein is CASSFSGRGSYNEQFF. CDR3 sequence (DNA): TGTGCCAGCAGTTTTAGCGGGAGGGGATCCTACAATGAGCAGTTCTTC. The chain employs TRBV28 and TRBJ2-1; 11 bases match TRBD2. The germline V gene encodes CDR1 MDHEN and CDR2 SYDVKM. CDR3 length equals 16 residues. J gave up 1 base and V 3 bases, and 2 bases lay outside the gene matches.

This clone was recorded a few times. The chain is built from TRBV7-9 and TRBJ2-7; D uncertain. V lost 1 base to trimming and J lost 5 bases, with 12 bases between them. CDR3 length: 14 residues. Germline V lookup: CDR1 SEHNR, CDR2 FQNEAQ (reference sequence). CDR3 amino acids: CASSLVGPGDEQYF. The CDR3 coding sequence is TGTGCCAGCAGCTTAGTTGGGCCTGGCGACGAGCAGTACTTC.

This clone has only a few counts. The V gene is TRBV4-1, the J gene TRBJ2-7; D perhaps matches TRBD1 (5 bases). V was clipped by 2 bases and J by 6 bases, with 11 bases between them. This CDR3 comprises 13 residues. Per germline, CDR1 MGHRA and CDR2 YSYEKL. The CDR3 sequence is CASSQIRGSEQYF. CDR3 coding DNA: TGCGCCAGCAGCCAAATAAGGGGCTCCGAGCAGTACTTC.

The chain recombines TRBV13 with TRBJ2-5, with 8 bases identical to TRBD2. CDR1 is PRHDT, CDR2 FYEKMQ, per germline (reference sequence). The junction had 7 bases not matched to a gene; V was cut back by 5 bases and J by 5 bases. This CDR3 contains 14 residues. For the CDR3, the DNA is TGTGCCAGCAGCGCCCGGGAGGGGAGGGAGACCCAGTACTTC. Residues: CASSAREGRETQYF. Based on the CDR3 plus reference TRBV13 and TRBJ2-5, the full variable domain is AAGVIQSPRHLIKEKRETATLKCYPIPRHDTVYWYQQGPGQDPQFLISFYEKMQSDKGSIPDRFSAQQFSDYHSELNMSSLELGDSALYFCASSAREGRETQYFGPGTRLLVL.

CDR3 nucleotide sequence: TGTGCCAGCAGTTTATACACCAATCAGCCCCAGCATTTT. Protein sequence: CASSLYTNQPQHF. The rearrangement links TRBV27 to TRBJ1-5; D remains ambiguous. Trimming removed 1 base at V and 3 bases at J, with 4 bases between. This CDR3 contains 13 residues. Germline CDR1 MNHEY, CDR2 SMNVEV (reference sequence).

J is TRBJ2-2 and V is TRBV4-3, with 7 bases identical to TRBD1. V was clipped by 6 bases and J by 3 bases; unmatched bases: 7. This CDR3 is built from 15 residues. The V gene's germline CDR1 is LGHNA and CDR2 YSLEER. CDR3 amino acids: CASSPADRDTGELFF. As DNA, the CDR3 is TGCGCCAGCAGTCCCGCCGACAGGGACACCGGGGAGCTGTTTTTT.

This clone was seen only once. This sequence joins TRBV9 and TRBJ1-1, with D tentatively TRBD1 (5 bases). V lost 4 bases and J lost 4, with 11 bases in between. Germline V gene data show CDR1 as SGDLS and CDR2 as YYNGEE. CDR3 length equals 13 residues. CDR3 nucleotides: TGTGCCAGCAGCCGCAGGGTCGGCACTGAAGCTTTCTTT. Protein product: CASSRRVGTEAFF.

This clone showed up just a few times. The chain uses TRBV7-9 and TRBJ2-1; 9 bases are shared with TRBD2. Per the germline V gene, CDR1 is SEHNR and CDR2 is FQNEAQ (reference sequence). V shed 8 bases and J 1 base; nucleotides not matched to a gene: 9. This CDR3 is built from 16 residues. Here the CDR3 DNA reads TGTGCCAGCCGGCAGGGCGGGAGGGATTCCTACAATGAGCAGTTCTTC. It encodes CASRQGGRDSYNEQFF.